This T cell receptor beta chain was identified during a study of blood T cell repertoires in COVID-19. Study in general: Samples representing acute and convalescent COVID-19 were sourced from the United States, Italy and Spain. T cells, B-cell-depleted T cells, or PBMCs supplied cDNA or gDNA.

Recovered Cohort 3 donors showed two negative PCRs, clearance, or symptom resolution. Authors' processing steps: Reference gene primer amplification gave nucleated cell count estimates. TCRdb's copy holds only in-frame clones and misses some; the assay was immunoSEQ multiplex PCR. V, J and clone size were drawn from that table, and D and trimming were deduced from the DNA. The repertoire has 490,000 or so clones, 75% to 90% of them found once; the top ten carry under 9.5%. The CDR3 covers 16 residues. Per germline, CDR1 SGHKS and CDR2 YYEKEE (reference sequence). Trimming stripped 0 bases from V and 0 bases from J, with 10 bases between.

The V call is TRBV5-5, the J call TRBJ1-3; tentatively, D is TRBD1 (5 bases). Sequenced input: PBMCs or T cells enriched from blood (not recorded which). The sequence was obtained from an older woman who had recovered from COVID-19. The CDR3 DNA is TGTGCCAGCAGCTTGGCCGGGGGTAGCTCTGGAAACACCATATATTTT. As protein: CASSLAGGSSGNTIYF.